The 5 T cell receptor beta chains reported below all come from one sample, sequenced in a study of vaccination effects on CD4 cells after COVID-19. Here immunoSEQ multiplex PCR was the method, and the copy in TCRdb shows in-frame clones only, minus some. Of about 41,000 clones in the sample, roughly 70% were seen once. No antigen has been assigned to these receptors. CD4+ T cells specific for antigen were expanded with viral peptide pools by the ViraFEST assay before sequencing. Having been cultured for about ten days, the cells underwent CD4+ T cell isolation. Recipients of the vaccine had no prior SARS-CoV-2 infection and negative nucleocapsid antibodies. The material sequenced was CD4+ T cells from PBMCs cultured with HCoV-OC43 spike peptides, taken before COVID-19 vaccination. Documented subset: HCoV-OC43 spike overlapping peptide pool stimulation. These receptors originate from a human donor who received a COVID-19 vaccine.

The sample holds a few counts of this clone. The CDR3 protein is CASSVRQGLNEKLFF. In nucleotides, the CDR3 is TGTGCCAGCAGTGTTCGACAGGGACTTAATGAAAAACTGTTTTTT. This chain connects TRBV3-1 (or the pseudogene TRBV3-2) to TRBJ1-4, with 7 nucleotides matching TRBD1. The ends lost 6 bases at V and 4 bases at J; junction bases unmatched: 8. The CDR3 covers 15 residues. CDR1 and CDR2 from the germline V gene are LGHDT and YNNKEL (reference sequence).

This clone turned up a few times. The chain is built from TRBV3-1 (or the pseudogene TRBV3-2) and TRBJ1-1, with D unresolved. Trimming shortened V by 1 base and J by 10 bases, and 7 bases separated the two germline ends. CDR3 length: 11 residues. Per the germline V gene, CDR1 is LGHDT and CDR2 is YNNKEL (reference sequence). The CDR3 sequence is CASSQGHVAFF. CDR3 nucleotides: TGTGCCAGCAGCCAAGGTCACGTAGCTTTCTTT.

The V and J genes are TRBV10-3 and TRBJ2-1; 14 positions agree with TRBD2. Germline CDR1 is ENHRY and CDR2 is SYGVKD. The V segment lost 10 bases and the J segment 9 bases; nucleotides outside the gene matches: 8. The CDR3 has 14 residues. CDR3 bases: TGTGCCACCAGGGGACTAGCGGGAGAGAGTGAGCAGTTCTTC. This sequence encodes CATRGLAGESEQFF.

This clone was observed a handful of times. The V and J genes are TRBV29-1 and TRBJ1-1; possible D gene TRBD1, 6 bases. The germline CDR1 and CDR2 sequences are SQVTM and ANQGSEA. The CDR3 consists of 13 residues. Trimming pared 3 bases from V and 0 bases from J, leaving 8 bases between. CDR3 sequence: CSVETGMNTEAFF. CDR3 bases: TGCAGCGTTGAGACAGGCATGAACACTGAAGCTTTCTTT. Full variable domain (missing parts from reference TRBV29-1 and TRBJ1-1): SAVISQKPSRDICQRGTSLTIQCQVDSQVTMMFWYRQQPGQSLTLIATANQGSEATYESGFVIDKFPISRPNLTFSTLTVSNMSPEDSSIYLCSVETGMNTEAFFGQGTRLTVV.

Here the CDR3 reads CASSGQYSTAGANTEAFF. Here the CDR3 DNA reads TGTGCCAGTAGTGGACAGTATTCGACAGCAGGGGCGAACACTGAAGCTTTCTTT. J is TRBJ1-1 and V is TRBV19, with a tentative D call TRBD1 (6 bases). V shed 5 bases and J shed 1 base, with 23 bases lying between them. The germline gives CDR1 LNHDA, CDR2 SQIVND (reference sequence). The CDR3 runs 18 residues.